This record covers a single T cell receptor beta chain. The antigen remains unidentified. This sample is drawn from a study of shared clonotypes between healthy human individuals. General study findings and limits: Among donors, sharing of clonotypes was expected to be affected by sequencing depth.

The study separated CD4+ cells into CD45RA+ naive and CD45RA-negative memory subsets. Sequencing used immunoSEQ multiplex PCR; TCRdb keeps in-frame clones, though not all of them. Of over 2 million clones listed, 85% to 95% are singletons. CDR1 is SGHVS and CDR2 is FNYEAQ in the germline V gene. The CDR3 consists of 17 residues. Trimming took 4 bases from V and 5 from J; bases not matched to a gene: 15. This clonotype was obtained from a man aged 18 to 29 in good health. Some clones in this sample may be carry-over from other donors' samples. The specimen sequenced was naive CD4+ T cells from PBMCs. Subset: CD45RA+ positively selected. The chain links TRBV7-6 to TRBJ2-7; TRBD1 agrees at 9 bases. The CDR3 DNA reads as TGTGCCAGCAGCTCACGCTCAACCGGGACAGGGTCCCACGAGCAGTACTTC. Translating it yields CASSSRSTGTGSHEQYF.